These 19 T cell receptor beta chains were sequenced from one sample in a study of blood T cell repertoires in COVID-19. Assay used: immunoSEQ multiplex PCR; TCRdb lists only in-frame clones, some missing. The table shows tens of thousands of clones, with around 80% occurring only once. The sample taken for sequencing was peripheral blood. Receptors originate from a woman older than 75 with acute or convalescent COVID-19.

This clone turned up a few times. The rearrangement joins TRBV21-1 to TRBJ1-5. TRBV21-1 is designated a pseudogene. The CDR3 sequence is 14 residues long. CDR3 DNA: TGTGCCAGCTTGGGAGGGGCGGGTGTCCAGCCCCAGCATTTT. Protein: CASLGGAGVQPQHF.

The chain employs TRBV2 and TRBJ1-2; D gene unclear. From germline, CDR1 is SNHLY and CDR2 FYNNEI. This CDR3 contains 15 residues. The V and J ends lost 5 bases and 3 bases respectively, with 16 bases between them. The CDR3, as DNA: TGTGCCAGCAGTTATACCCGGGAACTTCACTATGGCTACACCTTC. Protein: CASSYTRELHYGYTF.

The rearrangement uses TRBV27 and TRBJ2-6; 7 bases map to TRBD1. The germline V gene encodes CDR1 MNHEY and CDR2 SMNVEV (reference sequence). CDR3 length equals 17 residues. Germline trimming cut 6 bases from V and 0 bases from J; bases unmatched to any gene: 8. This CDR3 is CASSPRDRLSGANVLTF. CDR3 nucleotide sequence: TGTGCCAGCAGCCCCCGGGACAGACTCTCTGGGGCCAACGTCCTGACTTTC.

The gene calls are TRBV2 and TRBJ1-2; D ambiguous. From germline, CDR1 is SNHLY and CDR2 FYNNEI. V lost 1 base, J lost 8 bases, and 23 bases lay in between. CDR3 size: 17 residues. CDR3 nucleotides: TGTGCCAGCAGTGAAGGTCATTTTCAGATATTACTATGGGGCTACACCTTC. Encoded protein: CASSEGHFQILLWGYTF.

The rearrangement joins TRBV7-3 to TRBJ2-1, with TRBD2 matching 11 bases. The junction had 5 bases not matched to a gene; V was cut back by 5 bases and J by 5 bases. The CDR3 runs 15 residues. Germline V gives CDR1 SGHTA, CDR2 FQGTGA. The CDR3 reads CASSIRLAGHNEQFF. CDR3 nucleotides: TGTGCCAGCAGCATTAGACTAGCGGGGCACAATGAGCAGTTCTTC.

This clone was seen a handful of times. CDR3 region: CASSHAGVMNEQYF. DNA for the CDR3: TGTGCCAGCAGCCATGCCGGGGTGATGAACGAGCAGTACTTC. The chain has TRBV3-1 (or the pseudogene TRBV3-2) and TRBJ2-7; possible D gene TRBD2, 5 bases. This CDR3 region has 14 residues. Trimming left V 3 bases short and J 5 bases short, with 14 bases between. Germline V gene sequence: CDR1 LGHDT, CDR2 YNNKEL (reference sequence).

This clone was seen just once. The chain uses TRBV7-2 and TRBJ2-7; D may be TRBD2 (5 bases). Germline assignment: CDR1 SGHTA and CDR2 FQGNSA. The CDR3 runs 14 residues. Trimming took off 5 bases at V and 1 base at J, with 12 bases between the two ends. The CDR3 sequence is CASSPEATSYEQYF. DNA for the CDR3: TGTGCCAGCAGCCCGGAGGCGACGTCCTACGAGCAGTACTTC.

The chain combines TRBV18 with TRBJ2-5, with 11 bases fitting TRBD2. The CDR3 is 16 residues long. The junction had 3 bases not matched to a gene; V was cut back by 2 bases and J by 1 base. CDR1 is KGHSH and CDR2 is LQKENI in the germline V gene. The CDR3 bases are TGTGCCAGCTCACCAACTAGCGGGGGCCTCCAAGAGACCCAGTACTTC. It specifies CASSPTSGGLQETQYF.

The chain combines TRBV3-1 (or the pseudogene TRBV3-2) with TRBJ2-3; TRBD2 matches at 8 bases. V lost 1 base, J lost 0 bases, and 6 bases stayed unmatched. Germline V CDR1 and CDR2: LGHDT, YNNKEL (reference sequence). This CDR3 is built from 17 residues. CDR3 in DNA: TGTGCCAGCAGCCAAGCGGCGGGGGGTATCAGCACAGATACGCAGTATTTT. Its translation is CASSQAAGGISTDTQYF.

The chain carries TRBV6-6 and TRBJ2-7, with D possibly TRBD2 on 7 matching bases. Trimming stripped 6 bases from V and 3 bases from J, with 15 bases between. The CDR3 sequence is 14 residues long. Germline V lookup: CDR1 MNHNY, CDR2 SVGAGI (reference sequence). CDR3 in amino acids: CASSSHREGYEQYF. The CDR3 DNA is TGTGCCAGCAGCTCCCACAGGGAGGGCTACGAGCAGTACTTC.

The chain uses TRBV10-3 and TRBJ2-7; 10 nucleotides agree with TRBD1. CDR1 and CDR2 from the germline V gene are ENHRY and SYGVKD. The CDR3 extends over 16 amino acids. V shed 0 bases and J 3 bases; nucleotides not matched to a gene: 5. The chain's CDR3 is CAISESVGDRGYEQYF. DNA of the CDR3: TGTGCCATCAGTGAGTCGGTAGGGGACAGGGGCTACGAGCAGTACTTC.

The chain uses TRBV28 and TRBJ1-1; 8 bases fit TRBD1. This CDR3 is 17 amino acids long. Looked up from germline, CDR1 is MDHEN and CDR2 is SYDVKM. The junction had 9 bases not matched to a gene; V was cut back by 1 base and J by 2 bases. Here the CDR3 reads CASSLLSGGSLNTEAFF. In DNA form, the CDR3 reads TGTGCCAGCAGTTTATTATCAGGGGGCTCCCTCAACACTGAAGCTTTCTTT.

This rearrangement joins TRBV27 to TRBJ2-7; 7 nucleotides align to TRBD2. The germline V gene has CDR1 MNHEY and CDR2 SMNVEV (reference sequence). Trimming at V came to 1 base and at J to 0 bases, leaving 6 bases not matched to a gene. CDR3 length: 16 residues. The CDR3 sequence is CASSLWDYLSSYEQYF. The DNA for the CDR3 is TGTGCCAGCAGTTTATGGGACTATCTCAGCTCCTACGAGCAGTACTTC.

In this sample, this clone turned up once. The chain links TRBV28 to TRBJ2-1; the D gene is possibly TRBD2 (7 bases). The V end was cut by 4 bases, the J end by 7 bases, with 14 bases between. From germline, CDR1 is MDHEN and CDR2 SYDVKM. The CDR3 is 14 residues long. The CDR3 DNA reads TGTGCCAGCAGTTCGCCGCGGGGGCGGAATGAGCAGTTCTTC. Its protein is CASSSPRGRNEQFF.

The genes are TRBV6-4 and TRBJ1-6, with 9 bases lining up with TRBD1. This CDR3 is 15 amino acids long. V was clipped by 4 bases and J by 5 bases; unmatched bases: 3. The germline V gene encodes CDR1 MRHNA and CDR2 SNTAGT. CDR3 sequence: CASSAGQGNNSPLHF. The CDR3 nucleotides read TGTGCCAGCAGTGCCGGACAGGGGAATAATTCACCCCTCCACTTT.

The V and J genes are TRBV7-9 and TRBJ1-1, with D possibly TRBD1 on 5 matching bases. Germline CDR1 and CDR2: SEHNR and FQNEAQ (reference sequence). Trimming stripped 2 bases from V and 4 bases from J, with 11 bases between. CDR3 size: 14 residues. This CDR3 is CASSLRDGGTEAFF. The CDR3 DNA follows: TGTGCCAGCAGCTTACGGGACGGGGGCACTGAAGCTTTCTTT. Full variable domain (outside the CDR3, taken from reference TRBV7-9 and TRBJ1-1): DTGVSQNPRHKITKRGQNVTFRCDPISEHNRLYWYRQTLGQGPEFLTYFQNEAQLEKSRLLSDRFSAERPKGSFSTLEIQRTEQGDSAMYLCASSLRDGGTEAFFGQGTRLTVV.

The rearrangement joins TRBV6-2 or TRBV6-3 to TRBJ1-2; possibly TRBD1 for D (6 bases). This CDR3 region has 16 residues. Germline assignment: CDR1 MNHEY and CDR2 SVGEGT. The V end was cut by 5 bases, the J end by 1 base, with 17 bases between. The CDR3 DNA reads as TGTGCCAGCAGTCGGACAGAGGTGAATCGTAACTATGGCTACACCTTC. This codes for CASSRTEVNRNYGYTF.

This clone was observed once. The V call is TRBV9, the J call TRBJ2-3; 7 nucleotides align to TRBD2. The CDR3 totals 16 residues. The germline V gene has CDR1 SGDLS and CDR2 YYNGEE. Trimming at V came to 4 bases and at J to 4 bases, leaving 12 bases not matched to a gene. The CDR3 reads CASSFGTTLGADTQYF. The DNA for the CDR3 is TGTGCCAGCAGCTTCGGGACTACCCTTGGGGCAGATACGCAGTATTTT.

In nucleotides, the CDR3 is TGTGCCAGTAGTATCGTTTCGGGGAACTATGGCTACACCTTC. Amino acid sequence: CASSIVSGNYGYTF. V gene TRBV19 combines with J gene TRBJ1-2; D unclear. V lost 3 bases, J lost 2 bases, and 10 bases lay in between. Germline assignment: CDR1 LNHDA and CDR2 SQIVND (reference sequence). The CDR3 has 14 residues.